This T cell receptor (beta chain) emerged from a study of Graves' ophthalmopathy and Graves' hyperthyroidism. Overall study context: Being free of ophthalmopathy for 18 months of follow-up defined stable hyperthyroidism.

Researchers turned away patients with other autoimmune diseases, uncontrolled infections, pregnancy or lactation. Study-level points and caveats: Blood samples also showed most expanded thyroid clonotypes exceeding 0.001 frequency.

Researchers took RNA transcripts and amplified TCR beta CDR3 regions from them. HTBI-primed first-round RT-PCR preceded second-round multiplex PCR. Each CDR3 protein gets one entry after TCRdb re-called the multiplex PCR reads with MiXCR. This sample has some 1.1 million distinct CDR3 sequences, with 35% to 40% found just once. At least ten counts were recorded for this clonotype. What it recognizes is unknown. There are 15 residues in the CDR3. V lost 3 bases to trimming and J lost 1 base; unmatched junction nucleotides: 5. Germline assignment: CDR1 MNHNS and CDR2 SASEGT. The chain carries TRBV6-1 and TRBJ2-5; 7 bases are a match to TRBD2. The receptor comes from an adult man with Graves' hyperthyroidism. The sample taken for sequencing was peripheral blood or thyroid tissue (not recorded which). For the CDR3, the DNA is TGTGCCAGCAGTGACCAGCGGGGTACCCAAGAGACCCAGTACTTC. This translates into CASSDQRGTQETQYF.